Listed below are T cell receptor beta chains from one sample, sequenced in a study of cytomegalovirus exposure and HLA in healthy donors. Here immunoSEQ multiplex PCR was the method, and the copy in TCRdb shows in-frame clones only, minus some. The data contain some 25,000 clones, 75% to 80% of them singletons. The sequenced sample consisted of PBMCs. The receptors come from a male donor in good health and CMV-seronegative. Each CDR3 is given with its conserved first and last residue. A D gene is named only where the DNA matches it firmly. The listing skips clone size in some rows; elsewhere it reads once, few, many or a size class.

NA,TRBV5-4,NA,TRBJ2-1,CASSLEVGVRREQFF,TGTGCCAGCAGCTTGGAGGTAGGGGTTCGACGGGAGCAGTTCTTC
once,TRBV6-1,NA,TRBJ1-1,CASLRTANTEAFF,TGTGCCAGCCTTCGGACAGCAAACACTGAAGCTTTCTTT
NA,TRBV28,NA,TRBJ2-2,CASSLYPDSNTGELFF,TGTGCCAGCAGTTTATATCCTGACAGCAACACCGGGGAGCTGTTTTTT
NA,TRBV28,NA,TRBJ1-5,CASTRRGNNQPQHF,TGTGCCAGCACCCGTCGCGGGAACAATCAGCCCCAGCATTTT
NA,TRBV7-9,TRBD2,TRBJ2-3,CASSETGTSGLTTDTQYF,TGTGCCAGCAGCGAAACCGGGACTAGCGGACTAACCACAGATACGCAGTATTTT
few,TRBV19,NA,TRBJ2-3,CASSTGEGTDTQYF,TGTGCCAGTAGTACAGGGGAGGGAACAGATACGCAGTATTTT
once,TRBV19,NA,TRBJ2-1,CASSRQDYDREQFF,TGTGCCAGTAGTCGTCAGGACTACGATCGGGAGCAGTTCTTC
few,TRBV10-3,TRBD2,TRBJ2-1,CAIGASGSYNEQFF,TGTGCCATCGGGGCTAGCGGCTCCTACAATGAGCAGTTCTTC
NA,TRBV6-6,TRBD1,TRBJ2-2,CASGTVANTGELFF,TGTGCCAGCGGGACAGTCGCGAACACCGGGGAGCTGTTTTTT
NA,TRBV4-1,NA,TRBJ1-4,CASSLEGVRTNEKLFF,TGCGCCAGCAGCCTCGAGGGGGTGAGAACTAATGAAAAACTGTTTTTT
NA,TRBV5-1,NA,TRBJ2-3,CASRLGWTEADTQYF,TGCGCCAGCAGATTGGGGTGGACAGAAGCAGATACGCAGTATTTT
NA,TRBV18,NA,TRBJ2-5,CASSPIGQTWQETQYF,TGTGCCAGCTCACCAATCGGACAGACCTGGCAAGAGACCCAGTACTTC
NA,TRBV28,NA,TRBJ1-4,CASSLRVQGGEKLFF,TGTGCCAGCAGTTTAAGAGTACAGGGTGGTGAAAAACTGTTTTTT
once,TRBV6-4,TRBD2,TRBJ2-1,CASSDSSGSYNEQFF,TGTGCCAGCAGTGACTCTAGCGGGAGCTACAATGAGCAGTTCTTC
once,TRBV6-5,NA,TRBJ1-4,CASGGIANNEKLFF,TGTGCCAGCGGGGGGATAGCTAATAATGAAAAACTGTTTTTT
NA,TRBV6-1,TRBD2,TRBJ2-7,CASTKREYEQYF,TGTGCCAGCACAAAGCGGGAGTACGAGCAGTACTTC
NA,TRBV28,TRBD2,TRBJ2-7,CASSETSGTYEQYF,TGTGCCAGCAGCGAGACTAGCGGGACCTACGAGCAGTACTTC
NA,TRBV29-1,TRBD1,TRBJ2-7,CSVFGDRSYEQYF,TGCAGCGTTTTCGGGGACAGATCCTACGAGCAGTACTTC
once,TRBV5-1,TRBD1,TRBJ2-3,CASSGGQGPDTQYF,TGCGCCAGCAGCGGCGGACAGGGTCCAGATACGCAGTATTTT
NA,TRBV30,NA,TRBJ2-3,CAWSGAFLTDTQYF,TGTGCCTGGAGTGGAGCCTTTCTCACAGATACGCAGTATTTT
NA,TRBV7-2,NA,TRBJ1-1,CASSFLQGVGAFF,TGTGCCAGCAGCTTTCTACAGGGCGTTGGGGCTTTCTTT
NA,TRBV28,TRBD1,TRBJ1-5,CASSPGTVLQPQHF,TGTGCCAGCAGTCCCGGGACAGTTTTGCAGCCCCAGCATTTT
once,TRBV9,TRBD2,TRBJ2-3,CASNSGRFTDTQYF,TGTGCCAGCAACAGCGGGAGGTTCACAGATACGCAGTATTTT
NA,TRBV14,NA,TRBJ2-2,CASSQEGSEQDDTGELFF,TGTGCCAGCAGCCAAGAAGGTTCGGAACAGGACGACACCGGGGAGCTGTTTTTT
few,TRBV19,NA,TRBJ2-2,CASTLTAGSTGELFF,TGTGCCAGTACTCTCACCGCAGGGTCCACCGGGGAGCTGTTTTTT
NA,TRBV28,TRBD2,TRBJ2-5,CASSLRGAGETQYF,TGTGCCAGCAGTTTGCGGGGGGCAGGGGAGACCCAGTACTTC
NA,TRBV7-2,NA,TRBJ2-7,CASSFGYHLDF,TGTGCCAGCAGCTTCGGGTACCACCTCGACTTC
NA,TRBV28,TRBD1,TRBJ2-3,CASSSPGGGQGRSTDTQYF,TGTGCCAGCAGTTCCCCCGGGGGGGGACAGGGGCGAAGCACAGATACGCAGTATTTT
NA,TRBV30,NA,TRBJ2-2,CAWRDGLPTGELFF,TGTGCCTGGAGAGATGGACTTCCCACCGGGGAGCTGTTTTTT
few,TRBV6-5,NA,TRBJ1-6,CASSPPGSPLHF,TGTGCCAGCAGTCCCCCAGGTTCACCCCTCCACTTT
NA,TRBV29-1,NA,TRBJ2-3,CSFDSNTDTQYF,TGCAGCTTCGACAGTAACACAGATACGCAGTATTTT
few,TRBV27,TRBD1,TRBJ2-1,CASRRTGGSYNEQFF,TGTGCCAGCCGAAGGACAGGGGGAAGTTACAATGAGCAGTTCTTC
NA,TRBV6-1,NA,TRBJ2-7,CATIGRSYEQYF,TGTGCCACAATCGGCCGGAGCTACGAGCAGTACTTC
NA,TRBV6-1,TRBD2,TRBJ2-7,CASILLAATNYEQYF,TGTGCCAGCATTTTACTAGCGGCGACGAACTACGAGCAGTACTTC
NA,TRBV28,NA,TRBJ2-6,CASSSGGSGANVLTF,TGTGCCAGCAGCAGCGGTGGCTCTGGGGCCAACGTCCTGACTTTC
few,TRBV7-9,NA,TRBJ1-3,CASSSPGRSVNTIYF,TGTGCCAGCAGCTCTCCGGGGAGGAGTGTAAACACCATATATTTT
NA,TRBV10-3,TRBD1,TRBJ1-5,CAIRPGQGDQPQHF,TGTGCCATCAGACCGGGACAGGGGGACCAGCCCCAGCATTTT
NA,TRBV28,NA,TRBJ2-7,CASRNLGQGLDEQYF,TGTGCCAGCCGAAACCTGGGGCAGGGCCTAGACGAGCAGTACTTC
NA,TRBV20-1,TRBD1,TRBJ1-2,CSATGGNGYTF,TGCAGTGCTACAGGGGGCAATGGCTACACCTTC
NA,TRBV30,NA,TRBJ2-7,CAWGSGGYEQYF,TGTGCCTGGGGGAGCGGAGGGTACGAGCAGTACTTC
NA,TRBV10-3,TRBD2,TRBJ2-3,CAIRTAGGPDTQYF,TGTGCCATCAGGACAGCGGGAGGGCCAGATACGCAGTATTTT
NA,TRBV18,NA,TRBJ2-7,CASSPNRSWYEQYF,TGTGCCAGCTCACCCAATAGGAGTTGGTACGAGCAGTACTTC
few,TRBV5-1,NA,TRBJ2-2,CASTDTGELFF,TGCGCCAGCACCGACACCGGGGAGCTGTTTTTT
NA,TRBV6-5,NA,TRBJ2-6,CASSLGGSGANVLTF,TGTGCCAGCAGTTTGGGGGGATCCGGGGCCAACGTCCTGACTTTC
NA,TRBV28,NA,TRBJ1-1,CASRTQGVTEAFF,TGTGCCAGCAGAACACAGGGAGTCACTGAAGCTTTCTTT
few,TRBV5-8,NA,TRBJ1-1,CASSLARNTEAFF,TGTGCCAGCAGCTTGGCCCGGAACACTGAAGCTTTCTTT
NA,TRBV6-5,TRBD1,TRBJ2-2,CASSPGTGDTGELFF,TGTGCCAGCAGTCCCGGGACAGGGGACACCGGGGAGCTGTTTTTT
NA,TRBV2,NA,TRBJ1-2,CASSTKEDYGYTF,TGTGCCAGCAGTACGAAGGAGGACTATGGCTACACCTTC
NA,TRBV2,TRBD2,TRBJ2-1,CASRREPSYNEQFF,TGTGCCAGCAGGCGGGAGCCATCCTACAATGAGCAGTTCTTC
NA,TRBV7-9,TRBD1,TRBJ2-3,CASSSKGARGTDTQYF,TGTGCCAGCAGCTCAAAGGGGGCGCGAGGCACAGATACGCAGTATTTT
NA,TRBV7-2,TRBD1,TRBJ1-2,CASSPTTGAGYTF,TGTGCCAGCAGCCCCACGACAGGGGCTGGCTACACCTTC
NA,TRBV7-3,NA,TRBJ1-4,CASSLKADGRVARKGEKLFF,TGTGCCAGCAGCTTAAAGGCGGATGGACGGGTAGCGCGCAAGGGAGAAAAACTGTTTTTT
NA,TRBV7-3,TRBD2,TRBJ2-3,CASSSLSGGGDTQYF,TGTGCCAGCAGTTCACTTAGCGGGGGGGGTGATACGCAGTATTTT
few,TRBV6-5,NA,TRBJ1-2,CASSPGQFRGYTF,TGTGCCAGCAGCCCCGGACAGTTTCGCGGCTACACCTTC
NA,TRBV18,NA,TRBJ2-3,CASFDLGRVPTDTQYF,TGTGCCAGCTTCGATCTCGGCAGGGTACCCACAGATACGCAGTATTTT
NA,TRBV6-5,NA,TRBJ2-2,CASSLTENTGELFF,TGTGCCAGCAGTTTAACAGAGAACACCGGGGAGCTGTTTTTT
NA,TRBV4-2,TRBD2,TRBJ2-3,CASSQDARLALYSDTQYF,TGTGCCAGCAGCCAGGACGCTAGACTAGCGCTTTATTCAGATACGCAGTATTTT